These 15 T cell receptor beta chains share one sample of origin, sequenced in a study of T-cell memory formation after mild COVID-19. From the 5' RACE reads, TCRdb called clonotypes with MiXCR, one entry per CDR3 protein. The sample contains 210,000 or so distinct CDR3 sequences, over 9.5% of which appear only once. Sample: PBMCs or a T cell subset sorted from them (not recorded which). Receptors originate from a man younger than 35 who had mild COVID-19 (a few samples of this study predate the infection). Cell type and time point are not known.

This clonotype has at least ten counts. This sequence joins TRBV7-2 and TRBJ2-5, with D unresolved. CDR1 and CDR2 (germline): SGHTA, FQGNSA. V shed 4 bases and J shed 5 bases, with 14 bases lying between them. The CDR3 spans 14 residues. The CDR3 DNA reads TGTGCCAGCAGCTCTACCAGAGCTTGGGAGACCCAGTACTTC. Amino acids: CASSSTRAWETQYF.

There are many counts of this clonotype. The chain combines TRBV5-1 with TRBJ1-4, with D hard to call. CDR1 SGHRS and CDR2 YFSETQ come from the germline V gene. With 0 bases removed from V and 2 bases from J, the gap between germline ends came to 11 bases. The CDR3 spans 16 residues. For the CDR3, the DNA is TGCGCCAGCAGCTTGGTAGTGCCGTCGACTAATGAAAAACTGTTTTTT. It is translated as CASSLVVPSTNEKLFF.

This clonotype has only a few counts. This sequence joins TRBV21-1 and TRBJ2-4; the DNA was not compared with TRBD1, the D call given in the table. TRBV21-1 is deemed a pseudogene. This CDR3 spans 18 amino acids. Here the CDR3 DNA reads TGTGCCAGCAGAATCGCCCTGGTCAATGTTCTAGCCAAAAACATTCAGTACTTC. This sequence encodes CASRIALVNVLAKNIQYF.

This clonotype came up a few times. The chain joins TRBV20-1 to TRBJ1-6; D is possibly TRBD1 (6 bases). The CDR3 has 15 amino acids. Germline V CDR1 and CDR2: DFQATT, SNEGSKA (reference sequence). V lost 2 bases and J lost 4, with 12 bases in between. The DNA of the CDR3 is TGCAGTGCTAGAAGTGGGGGCTCGTATAATTCACCCCTCCACTTT. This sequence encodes CSARSGGSYNSPLHF.

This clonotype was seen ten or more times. Here the CDR3 reads CAWKRDRPGGYTF. The CDR3 nucleotides read TGTGCCTGGAAAAGGGACAGGCCAGGTGGCTACACCTTC. This chain connects TRBV30 to TRBJ1-2, with 8 positions matching TRBD1. CDR3 length: 13 residues. Germline V gene sequence: CDR1 GTSNPN, CDR2 SVGIG (reference sequence). With 4 bases clipped from V and 7 bases from J, the junction kept 8 bases outside the gene matches.

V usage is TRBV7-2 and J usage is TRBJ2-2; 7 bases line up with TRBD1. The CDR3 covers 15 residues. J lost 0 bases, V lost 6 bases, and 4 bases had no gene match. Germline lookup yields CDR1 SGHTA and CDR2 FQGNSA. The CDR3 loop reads CASSKGAPNTGELFF. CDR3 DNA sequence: TGTGCCAGCAGTAAGGGGGCGCCGAACACCGGGGAGCTGTTTTTT.

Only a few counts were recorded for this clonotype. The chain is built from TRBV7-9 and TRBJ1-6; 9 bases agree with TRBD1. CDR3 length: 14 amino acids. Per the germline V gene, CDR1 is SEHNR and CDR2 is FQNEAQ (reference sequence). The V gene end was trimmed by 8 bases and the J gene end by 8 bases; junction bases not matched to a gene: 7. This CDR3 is CASQVGQGYSPLHF. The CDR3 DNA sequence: TGTGCCAGCCAGGTGGGACAGGGATATTCACCCCTCCACTTT.

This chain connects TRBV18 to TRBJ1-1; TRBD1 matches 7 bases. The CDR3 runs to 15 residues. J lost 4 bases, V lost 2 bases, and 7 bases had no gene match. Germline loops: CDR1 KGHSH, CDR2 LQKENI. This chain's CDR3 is CASSPFDRVGTEAFF. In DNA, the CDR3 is TGTGCCAGCTCACCATTCGACAGGGTGGGCACTGAAGCTTTCTTT. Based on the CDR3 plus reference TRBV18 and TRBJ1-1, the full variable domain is NAGVMQNPRHLVRRRGQEARLRCSPMKGHSHVYWYRQLPEEGLKFMVYLQKENIIDESGMPKERFSAEFPKEGPSILRIQQVVRGDSAAYFCASSPFDRVGTEAFFGQGTRLTVV.

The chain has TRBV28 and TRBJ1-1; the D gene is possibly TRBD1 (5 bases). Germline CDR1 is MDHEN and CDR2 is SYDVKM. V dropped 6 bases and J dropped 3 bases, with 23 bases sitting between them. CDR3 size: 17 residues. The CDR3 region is CASSRTRWGSGDTEAFF. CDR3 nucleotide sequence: TGTGCCAGCAGCCGAACCCGATGGGGGAGTGGAGACACTGAAGCTTTCTTT. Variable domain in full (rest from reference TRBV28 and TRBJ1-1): DVKVTQSSRYLVKRTGEKVFLECVQDMDHENMFWYRQDPGLGLRLIYFSYDVKMKEKGDIPEGYSVSREKKERFSLILESASTNQTSMYLCASSRTRWGSGDTEAFFGQGTRLTVV.

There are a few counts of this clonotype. CDR3 amino acids: CASAQREGVGNQPQHF. In DNA, the CDR3 is TGTGCCAGCGCCCAGCGGGAGGGAGTCGGGAATCAGCCCCAGCATTTT. The chain recombines TRBV6-2 or TRBV6-3 with TRBJ1-5; D is ambiguous. In germline, CDR1 is MNHEY, CDR2 SVGEGT. The CDR3 totals 16 residues. Trimming shortened V by 8 bases and J by 4 bases, and 21 bases separated the two germline ends.

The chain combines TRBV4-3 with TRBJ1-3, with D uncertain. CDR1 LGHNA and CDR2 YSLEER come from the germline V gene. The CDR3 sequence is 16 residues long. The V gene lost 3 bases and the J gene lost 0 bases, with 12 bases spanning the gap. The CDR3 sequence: CASSHLDGYSGNTIYF. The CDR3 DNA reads TGCGCCAGCAGCCACCTCGACGGCTACTCTGGAAACACCATATATTTT.

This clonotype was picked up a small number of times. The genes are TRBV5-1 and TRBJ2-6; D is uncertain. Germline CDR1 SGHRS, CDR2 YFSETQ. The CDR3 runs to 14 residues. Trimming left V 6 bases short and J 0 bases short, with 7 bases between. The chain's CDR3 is CASTPASGANVLTF. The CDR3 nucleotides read TGCGCCAGCACCCCCGCCTCTGGGGCCAACGTCCTGACTTTC.

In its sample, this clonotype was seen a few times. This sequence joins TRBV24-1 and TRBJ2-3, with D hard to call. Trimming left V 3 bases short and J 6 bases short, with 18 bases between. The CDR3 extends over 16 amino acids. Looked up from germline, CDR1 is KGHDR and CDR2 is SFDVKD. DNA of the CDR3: TGTGCCACCAGTGATCCCCTTCGCGCGCGTGGCGATACGCAGTATTTT. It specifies CATSDPLRARGDTQYF.

CDR3 nucleotides: TGTGCCAGCAGGTTAACGGCGGGGCCGAACTATGGCTACACCTTC. This codes for CASRLTAGPNYGYTF. This sequence joins TRBV28 and TRBJ1-2; possible D gene TRBD1, 5 bases. Germline V lookup: CDR1 MDHEN, CDR2 SYDVKM. This CDR3 region has 15 residues. V lost 6 bases to trimming and J lost 2 bases, with 16 bases between them.

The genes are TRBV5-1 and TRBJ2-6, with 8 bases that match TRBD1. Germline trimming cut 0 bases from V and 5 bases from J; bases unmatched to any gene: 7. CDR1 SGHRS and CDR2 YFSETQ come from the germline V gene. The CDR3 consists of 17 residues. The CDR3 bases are TGCGCCAGCAGCTTGGGGATGGACAGGGATAGGGCCAACGTCCTGACTTTC. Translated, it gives CASSLGMDRDRANVLTF.